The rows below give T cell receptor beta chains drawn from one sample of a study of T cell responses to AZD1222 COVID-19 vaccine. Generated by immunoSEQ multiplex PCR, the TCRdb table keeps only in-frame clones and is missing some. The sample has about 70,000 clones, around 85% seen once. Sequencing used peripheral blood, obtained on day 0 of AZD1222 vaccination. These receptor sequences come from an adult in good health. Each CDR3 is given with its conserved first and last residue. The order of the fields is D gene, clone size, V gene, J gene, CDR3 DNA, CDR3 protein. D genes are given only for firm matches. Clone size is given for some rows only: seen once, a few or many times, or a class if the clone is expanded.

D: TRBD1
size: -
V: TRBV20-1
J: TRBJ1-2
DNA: TGCAGTGCTAGTCTGGGACAGGGATTTGGCTACACCTTC
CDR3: CSASLGQGFGYTF

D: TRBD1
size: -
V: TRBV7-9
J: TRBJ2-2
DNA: TGTGCCAGCAGCCGGCGGGACAGGCCCACCGGGGAGCTGTTTTTT
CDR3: CASSRRDRPTGELFF

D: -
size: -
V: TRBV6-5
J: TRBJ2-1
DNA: TGTGCCAGCAGGCCTAGCGCCTCAAATGAGCAGTTCTTC
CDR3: CASRPSASNEQFF

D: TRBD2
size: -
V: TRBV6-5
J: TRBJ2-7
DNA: TGTGCCAGCGTCGCGGGGGAGTCCTACGAGCAGTACTTC
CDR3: CASVAGESYEQYF

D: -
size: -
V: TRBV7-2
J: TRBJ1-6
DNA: TGTGCCAGCAGCAGCCGGGATTCGCATAATTCACCCCTCCACTTT
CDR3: CASSSRDSHNSPLHF

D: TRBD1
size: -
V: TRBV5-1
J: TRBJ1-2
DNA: TGCGCCAGCAGCTTTCAGGGGGCTAACTATGGCTACACCTTC
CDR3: CASSFQGANYGYTF

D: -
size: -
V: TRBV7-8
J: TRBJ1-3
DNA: TGTGCCAGCATCGACATGGGAAACACCATATATTTT
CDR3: CASIDMGNTIYF

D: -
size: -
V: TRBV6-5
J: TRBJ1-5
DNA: TGTGCCAGCAGTTACTCGTATGGGCAGCCCCAGCATTTT
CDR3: CASSYSYGQPQHF

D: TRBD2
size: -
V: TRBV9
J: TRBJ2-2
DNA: TGTGCCAGCAGCGTACTAGCGGCCGACGGGGAGCTGTTTTTT
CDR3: CASSVLAADGELFF

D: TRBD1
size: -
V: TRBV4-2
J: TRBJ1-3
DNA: TGTGCCAGCAGCCAACGGACAGGGGAGCAATCTGGAAACACCATATATTTT
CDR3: CASSQRTGEQSGNTIYF

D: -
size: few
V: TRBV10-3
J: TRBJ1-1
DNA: TGTGCCATCACACCGGCGTGGGAGAACACTGAAGCTTTCTTT
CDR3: CAITPAWENTEAFF

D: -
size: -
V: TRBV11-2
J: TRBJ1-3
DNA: TGTGCCAGCAGCCCGGACTTGATAAACCATGCAAACACCATATATTTT
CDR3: CASSPDLINHANTIYF

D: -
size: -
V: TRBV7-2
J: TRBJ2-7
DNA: TGTGCCAGCAGCTTAGCCGGAGGGCAGGGGCGCTCCTACGAGCAGTACTTC
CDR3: CASSLAGGQGRSYEQYF

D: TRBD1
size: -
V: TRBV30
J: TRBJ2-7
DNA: TGTGCCTGGAGTAAAAACAGGGGCTACGAGCAGTACTTC
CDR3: CAWSKNRGYEQYF

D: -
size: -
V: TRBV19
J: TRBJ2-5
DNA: TGTGCCAGTAGTGTCAGGGGGGCTTTTGGAGAGACCCAGTACTTC
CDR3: CASSVRGAFGETQYF

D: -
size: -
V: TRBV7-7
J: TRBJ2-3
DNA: TGTGCCAGCAGCTTAGTGCCCCGAGATACGCAGTATTTT
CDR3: CASSLVPRDTQYF

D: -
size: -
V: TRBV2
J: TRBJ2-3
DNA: TGTGCCAGCAGTCCCCCTTTCACAGATACGCAGTATTTT
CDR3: CASSPPFTDTQYF

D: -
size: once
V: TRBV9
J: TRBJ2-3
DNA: TGTGCCAGCAGCGTATCCCCGACCCCAAGCACAGATACGCAGTATTTT
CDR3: CASSVSPTPSTDTQYF